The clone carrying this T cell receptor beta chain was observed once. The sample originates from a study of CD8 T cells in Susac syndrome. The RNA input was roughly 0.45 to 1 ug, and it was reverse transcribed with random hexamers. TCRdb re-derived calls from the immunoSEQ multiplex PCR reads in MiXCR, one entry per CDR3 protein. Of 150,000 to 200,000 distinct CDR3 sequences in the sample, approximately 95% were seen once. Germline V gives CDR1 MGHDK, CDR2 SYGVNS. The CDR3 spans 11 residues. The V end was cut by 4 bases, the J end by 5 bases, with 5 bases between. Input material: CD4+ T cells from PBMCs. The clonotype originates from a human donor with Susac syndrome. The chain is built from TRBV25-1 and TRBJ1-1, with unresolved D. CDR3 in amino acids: CASSGLTEAFF. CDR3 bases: TGTGCCAGCAGTGGGTTGACTGAAGCTTTCTTT.